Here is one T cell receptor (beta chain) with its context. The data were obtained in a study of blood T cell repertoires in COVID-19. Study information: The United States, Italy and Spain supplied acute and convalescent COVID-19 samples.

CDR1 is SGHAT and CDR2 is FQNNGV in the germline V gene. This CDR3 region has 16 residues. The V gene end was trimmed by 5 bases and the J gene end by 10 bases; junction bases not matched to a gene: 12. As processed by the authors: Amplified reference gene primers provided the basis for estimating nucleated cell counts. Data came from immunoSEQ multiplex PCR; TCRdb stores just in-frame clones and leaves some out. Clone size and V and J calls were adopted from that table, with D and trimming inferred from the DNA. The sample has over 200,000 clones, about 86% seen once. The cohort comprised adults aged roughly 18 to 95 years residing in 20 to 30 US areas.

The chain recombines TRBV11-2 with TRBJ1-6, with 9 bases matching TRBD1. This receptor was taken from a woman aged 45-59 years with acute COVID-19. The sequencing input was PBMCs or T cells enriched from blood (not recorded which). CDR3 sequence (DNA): TGTGCCAGCAGCCCACAACAGGGGGCATTAGGGTCACCCCTCCACTTT. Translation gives CASSPQQGALGSPLHF.